Following are 27 T cell receptor beta chains from one sample sequenced in a study of glioma-infiltrating T cells after dendritic cell vaccination. The data were produced by immunoSEQ multiplex PCR, yet TCRdb's version contains in-frame clones alone and is incomplete. The data contain approximately 110,000 clones, about 90% of them singletons. The time point here: after dendritic cell vaccination, including at tumor progression/relapse. Sequencing was performed on blood, taken after dendritic cell vaccination. The receptor set was obtained from a human donor with glioblastoma.

The gene calls are TRBV30 and TRBJ2-7; D is perhaps TRBD1 (7 bases). The CDR3 has 14 amino acids. The germline CDR1 and CDR2 sequences are GTSNPN and SVGIG (reference sequence). V lost 2 bases and J 5 bases, leaving 16 bases between the germline ends. The CDR3 DNA follows: TGTGCCTGGAGTTTTTCTTCAGGGGGGAACGAGCAGTACTTC. It is translated as CAWSFSSGGNEQYF.

This clone was seen a few times. The gene calls are TRBV7-2 and TRBJ2-7, with D possibly TRBD1 on 5 matching bases. The CDR3 consists of 17 residues. The V gene's germline CDR1 is SGHTA and CDR2 FQGNSA. Trimming pared 1 base from V and 1 base from J, leaving 17 bases between. CDR3 region: CASSLGEPGKGSYEQYF. Here the CDR3 DNA reads TGTGCCAGCAGCTTAGGTGAACCTGGGAAGGGGTCCTACGAGCAGTACTTC.

This rearrangement joins TRBV11-3 to TRBJ1-3; the D gene is possibly TRBD1 (5 bases). CDR1 SGHNT and CDR2 YENEEA come from the germline V gene. The CDR3 is 14 amino acids. V was clipped by 6 bases and J by 2 bases, with 11 bases between them. DNA of the CDR3: TGTGCCAGCAGGCAGGGAGGAACTGGAAACACCATATATTTT. Amino acid sequence: CASRQGGTGNTIYF.

The chain is built from TRBV6-1 and TRBJ2-1; 9 bases agree with TRBD2. The germline CDR1 and CDR2 sequences are MNHNS and SASEGT. Trimming cost V 2 bases and J 9 bases; bases outside gene matches: 8. This CDR3 is 15 amino acids long. The CDR3 spells CASSEQAGGQGEQFF. The DNA of the CDR3 is TGTGCCAGCAGTGAACAGGCGGGAGGGCAGGGTGAGCAGTTCTTC.

This chain joins TRBV19 and TRBJ1-1; possible D gene TRBD1, 6 bases. With 3 bases removed from V and 1 base from J, the gap between germline ends came to 15 bases. The CDR3 extends over 16 amino acids. Germline loops: CDR1 LNHDA, CDR2 SQIVND (reference sequence). The CDR3 spells CASSIQFGQPNTEAFF. The CDR3 bases are TGTGCCAGTAGTATTCAGTTCGGACAGCCGAACACTGAAGCTTTCTTT.

The rearrangement uses TRBV19 and TRBJ1-2; no firm D call. V lost 11 bases to trimming and J lost 7 bases, with 14 bases between them. The length of the CDR3 is 11 residues. Germline CDR1 and CDR2: LNHDA and SQIVND (reference sequence). The CDR3 sequence is CAGFAGSGYTF. In DNA form, the CDR3 reads TGTGCCGGATTTGCGGGGTCTGGCTACACCTTC.

This chain connects TRBV15 to TRBJ2-3; 13 bases line up with TRBD2. This CDR3 has 18 amino acids. J lost 0 bases, V lost 3 bases, and 6 bases had no gene match. Germline V lookup: CDR1 LNHNV, CDR2 YYDKDF (reference sequence). CDR3 DNA: TGTGCCACCAGCAGGGGACTAGCGGGACCAACTAGCACAGATACGCAGTATTTT. Translated: CATSRGLAGPTSTDTQYF.

The chain couples TRBV5-1 to TRBJ1-6; a weak D match, TRBD1 (5 bases). The CDR3 is 13 amino acids. Germline V gene lookup returns CDR1 SGHRS and CDR2 YFSETQ. Trimming pared 2 bases from V and 8 bases from J, leaving 8 bases between. The CDR3 reads CASSFRGDSPLHF. CDR3 coding DNA: TGCGCCAGCAGCTTTCGGGGGGATTCACCCCTCCACTTT.

The chain is built from TRBV27 and TRBJ1-2, with TRBD1 as a possible D gene (6 bases). Between the trimmed V and J ends, which lost 6 bases and 8 bases, there was a span of 19 bases. The CDR3 loop spans 14 amino acids. CDR1 MNHEY and CDR2 SMNVEV come from the germline V gene (reference sequence). The CDR3 region is CASSDRSQGRGYTF. The CDR3 nucleotides read TGTGCCAGCAGCGACCGTTCACAGGGAAGGGGCTACACCTTC.

The chain recombines TRBV6-5 with TRBJ1-3, with 7 bases aligning to TRBD1. This CDR3 spans 16 amino acids. The trim removed 3 bases at V and 4 bases at J, leaving 9 bases unmatched. Germline V gives CDR1 MNHEY, CDR2 SVGAGI. CDR3 bases: TGTGCCAGCAGTTATTCCACAGGGGTGAGAGGAAACACCATATATTTT. Translated: CASSYSTGVRGNTIYF.

This clone appeared a few times. The CDR3 bases are TGTGCCAGCAGCTCTCCCCGGGACAAGGGCTACGAGCAGTACTTC. Protein product: CASSSPRDKGYEQYF. This chain links TRBV7-9 with TRBJ2-7; maybe TRBD1 (6 bases). The germline V and J ends were trimmed by 4 bases and 3 bases, with 16 bases remaining between them. Germline-derived CDR1 and CDR2 are SEHNR and FQNEAQ (reference sequence). The CDR3 consists of 15 residues.

The chain recombines TRBV10-2 with TRBJ2-3; D gene ambiguous. The CDR3 has 12 residues. V was shortened by 4 bases and J by 0 bases, with 2 bases between the two germline ends. CDR1 is WSHSY, CDR2 SAAADI, per germline. CDR3 protein: CASSASTDTQYF. For the CDR3, the DNA is TGCGCCAGCAGTGCGAGCACAGATACGCAGTATTTT.

J is TRBJ1-1 and V is TRBV6-6, with a possible D match to TRBD1 (5 bases). This CDR3 has 16 residues. Trimming took 4 bases from V and 3 from J, leaving 18 bases between them. Germline V gives CDR1 MNHNY, CDR2 SVGAGI (reference sequence). CDR3 sequence: CASSSPVGGEDTEAFF. The CDR3 region has the DNA TGTGCCAGCAGTTCGCCTGTCGGAGGGGAAGACACTGAAGCTTTCTTT.

Of note for this clone: Other DNA sequences from this sample encode an identical CDR3 as well. The genes are TRBV7-9 and TRBJ2-5; D uncertain. The V gene lost 3 bases and the J gene lost 2 bases, with 10 bases spanning the gap. The CDR3 loop spans 14 amino acids. The germline V gene encodes CDR1 SEHNR and CDR2 FQNEAQ (reference sequence). CDR3 in amino acids: CASSLMGIQETQYF. Written as DNA, the CDR3 is TGTGCCAGCAGCTTGATGGGCATACAAGAGACCCAGTACTTC. The whole variable domain, filled in from reference TRBV7-9 and TRBJ2-5, reads DTGVSQNPRHKITKRGQNVTFRCDPISEHNRLYWYRQTLGQGPEFLTYFQNEAQLEKSRLLSDRFSAERPKGSFSTLEIQRTEQGDSAMYLCASSLMGIQETQYFGPGTRLLVL.

V usage is TRBV2 and J usage is TRBJ1-1, with D uncertain. The CDR3 length is 13 residues. Trimming cost V 2 bases and J 2 bases, with 6 bases left between them. Germline CDR1 reads SNHLY; CDR2 reads FYNNEI. CDR3 region: CASSEQVNTEAFF. CDR3 bases: TGTGCCAGCAGTGAACAGGTAAACACTGAAGCTTTCTTT. The full variable domain, in which reference TRBV2 and TRBJ1-1 provide the parts outside the CDR3, is EPEVTQTPSHQVTQMGQEVILRCVPISNHLYFYWYRQILGQKVEFLVSFYNNEISEKSEIFDDQFSVERPDGSNFTLKIRSTKLEDSAMYFCASSEQVNTEAFFGQGTRLTVV.

The chain joins TRBV12-5 to TRBJ1-1; TRBD1 agrees at 9 bases. CDR1 is LGHNT and CDR2 is FRNRAP in the germline V gene. The CDR3 consists of 11 residues. Trimming cost V 6 bases and J 10 bases; bases outside gene matches: 3. CDR3 in amino acids: CASGTGGRAFF. The CDR3 DNA follows: TGTGCTAGTGGAACAGGGGGCCGAGCTTTCTTT.

V and J are TRBV4-1 and TRBJ1-2; possibly TRBD1 for D (6 bases). Germline V CDR1 and CDR2: MGHRA, YSYEKL. The V and J ends lost 4 bases and 5 bases respectively, with 20 bases between them. This CDR3 spans 16 amino acids. Written as DNA, the CDR3 is TGCGCCAGCAGCCCCTCCCTAATGGGACACGGGTATGGCTACACCTTC. As protein: CASSPSLMGHGYGYTF.

The genes are TRBV11-3 and TRBJ1-1, with D hard to call. The V gene's germline CDR1 is SGHNT and CDR2 YENEEA. Trimming removed 4 bases at V and 7 bases at J, with 19 bases between. The CDR3 spans 15 residues. CDR3 in DNA: TGTGCCAGCAGCTATACTTTACAGTCGCGAGTTGAAGCTTTCTTT. Encoded protein: CASSYTLQSRVEAFF. Combining the CDR3 with reference TRBV11-3 and TRBJ1-1 gives the whole variable domain EAGVVQSPRYKIIEKKQPVAFWCNPISGHNTLYWYLQNLGQGPELLIRYENEEAVDDSQLPKDRFSAERLKGVDSTLKIQPAELGDSAVYLCASSYTLQSRVEAFFGQGTRLTVV.

The V and J genes are TRBV11-1 and TRBJ2-1; 14 nucleotides agree with TRBD2. CDR1 is SGHAT, CDR2 FQDESV, per germline (reference sequence). The V segment lost 5 bases and the J segment 10 bases; nucleotides outside the gene matches: 4. This CDR3 contains 14 residues. The CDR3 region is CASSQRTSGGEQFF. As DNA, the CDR3 is TGTGCCAGCAGCCAACGGACTAGCGGGGGGGAGCAGTTCTTC.

The chain couples TRBV5-1 to TRBJ2-3; D not certain. Germline V gives CDR1 SGHRS, CDR2 YFSETQ. V was clipped by 0 bases and J by 6 bases, with 11 bases between them. The CDR3 contains 14 residues. CDR3 DNA: TGCGCCAGCAGCTTGGAAGGATCAGCGGATACGCAGTATTTT. Residues: CASSLEGSADTQYF. Supplemented by reference TRBV5-1 and TRBJ2-3, the full variable domain reads KAGVTQTPRYLIKTRGQQVTLSCSPISGHRSVSWYQQTPGQGLQFLFEYFSETQRNKGNFPGRFSGRQFSNSRSEMNVSTLELGDSALYLCASSLEGSADTQYFGPGTRLTVL.

V is TRBV11-2 and J is TRBJ2-1, with D possibly matching TRBD1 (5 bases). The germline V and J ends were trimmed by 7 bases and 7 bases, with 17 bases remaining between them. The CDR3 contains 14 residues. CDR1 SGHAT and CDR2 FQNNGV come from the germline V gene. In DNA, the CDR3 is TGTGCCAGCACCCTAACAGAAGGGGCGAATGAGCAGTTCTTC. This encodes CASTLTEGANEQFF.

J is TRBJ2-3 and V is TRBV23-1, with 9 positions matching TRBD1. TRBV23-1 is sorted into the ORF group, with uncertain function. This CDR3 region has 17 residues. With 5 bases clipped from V and 1 base from J, the junction kept 10 bases outside the gene matches. The chain's CDR3 is CASSETGGGCGTDTQYF. CDR3 DNA: TGCGCCAGCAGTGAGACAGGGGGAGGGTGTGGCACAGATACGCAGTATTTT.

The chain employs TRBV6-6 and TRBJ1-2, with 9 nucleotides matching TRBD1. The junction had 5 bases not matched to a gene; V was cut back by 7 bases and J by 5 bases. Germline-derived CDR1 and CDR2 are MNHNY and SVGAGI (reference sequence). The CDR3 loop spans 13 amino acids. This CDR3 is CASNRQGGYGYTF. CDR3 nucleotides: TGTGCCAGCAACCGACAGGGGGGGTATGGCTACACCTTC.

The V call is TRBV9, the J call TRBJ2-2; TRBD2 matches 7 bases. Per the germline V gene, CDR1 is SGDLS and CDR2 is YYNGEE. The CDR3 is 17 residues long. The trim removed 4 bases at V and 6 bases at J, leaving 15 bases unmatched. The DNA for the CDR3 is TGTGCCAGCAGCACTAGGGCGTGGAGCGGGGAGGCCGGGGAGCTGTTTTTT. Translated: CASSTRAWSGEAGELFF.

This clone was detected only a few times. V is TRBV19 and J is TRBJ1-5; TRBD1 might be the D (6 bases). The CDR3 is made up of 12 amino acids. Per germline, CDR1 LNHDA and CDR2 SQIVND (reference sequence). The V end was cut by 9 bases, the J end by 3 bases, with 9 bases between. The CDR3 DNA reads TGTGCCAGCCGACAGGCCAATCAGCCCCAGCATTTT. It encodes CASRQANQPQHF.

CDR3: CASSLNAHRRGLNTEAFF. DNA of the CDR3: TGCGCCAGCAGCTTGAACGCGCACCGCAGGGGCCTGAACACTGAAGCTTTCTTT. This chain joins TRBV5-1 and TRBJ1-1; possibly TRBD1 for D (6 bases). The CDR3 runs 18 residues. The germline gives CDR1 SGHRS, CDR2 YFSETQ. With 1 base removed from V and 0 bases from J, the gap between germline ends came to 19 bases.

The chain has TRBV9 and TRBJ1-1, with D possibly being TRBD1 (6 bases). Trimming took 3 bases from V and 5 from J, leaving 17 bases between them. The length of the CDR3 is 15 residues. Germline CDR1 SGDLS, CDR2 YYNGEE. The CDR3 bases are TGTGCCAGCAGCGCTAACTCACAGGGACTAACTGAAGCTTTCTTT. The encoded protein is CASSANSQGLTEAFF.